The 24 T cell receptor beta chains below come from one sample, sequenced in a study of chemoradiotherapy in HPV16-positive cancers. Assay: immunoSEQ multiplex PCR; the TCRdb copy retains only in-frame clones and omits some. The sample includes about 3,300 clones, around 89% of them seen just once. The sample was tumor tissue, taken from a patient who underwent chemoradiotherapy. The receptors derive from a human donor with HPV-associated anogenital cancer.

The chain recombines TRBV10-3 with TRBJ2-1, with TRBD2 matching 7 bases. CDR1 and CDR2 (germline): ENHRY, SYGVKD. CDR3 size: 13 residues. The trim removed 7 bases at V and 9 bases at J, leaving 9 bases unmatched. Here the CDR3 reads CAIKWAGVVEQFF. CDR3 DNA sequence: TGTGCCATCAAATGGGCGGGGGTCGTTGAGCAGTTCTTC.

This chain uses TRBV30 with TRBJ1-2, with 9 bases identical to TRBD1. Per germline, CDR1 GTSNPN and CDR2 SVGIG (reference sequence). The CDR3 sequence is 15 residues long. Unmatched junction bases numbered 9, after V lost 5 bases and J lost 2 bases. The CDR3 loop is CAWGRDRARNYGYTF. The CDR3 DNA reads as TGTGCCTGGGGCCGGGACAGGGCTAGAAACTATGGCTACACCTTC.

V is TRBV7-2 and J is TRBJ2-5, with TRBD2 matching over 8 bases. CDR1 is SGHTA and CDR2 is FQGNSA in the germline V gene. There are 15 residues in the CDR3. V lost 5 bases, J lost 7 bases, and 12 bases stayed unmatched. The CDR3 spells CASSLTGLAGWTQYF. The CDR3 DNA sequence: TGTGCCAGCAGCCTAACTGGCCTAGCGGGTTGGACCCAGTACTTC. Combining the CDR3 with reference TRBV7-2 and TRBJ2-5 gives the whole variable domain GAGVSQSPSNKVTEKGKDVELRCDPISGHTALYWYRQSLGQGLEFLIYFQGNSAPDKSGLPSDRFSAERTGGSVSTLTIQRTQQEDSAVYLCASSLTGLAGWTQYFGPGTRLLVL.

This clone occurred a few times. The chain's CDR3 is CASSLEEGSREQFF. The CDR3 DNA follows: TGTGCCAGCAGCTTAGAAGAGGGGAGTCGGGAGCAGTTCTTC. This sequence joins TRBV7-6 and TRBJ2-1; D tentatively reads TRBD1 or TRBD2 (5 bases each). The germline V and J ends were trimmed by 1 base and 10 bases, with 14 bases remaining between them. This CDR3 comprises 14 residues. Germline V lookup: CDR1 SGHVS, CDR2 FNYEAQ.

The chain carries TRBV7-8 and TRBJ2-7; 8 positions match TRBD2. The CDR3 length is 15 residues. Losses at the gene ends were 0 bases for V and 5 bases for J; bases not matched to a gene: 6. Germline V CDR1 and CDR2: SGHVS, FQNEAQ. CDR3 loop: CASSLAQREIDEQYF. The CDR3 DNA follows: TGTGCCAGCAGCTTAGCCCAGCGGGAGATCGACGAGCAGTACTTC.

The J gene is TRBJ2-7, the V gene TRBV30; D unclear. Trimming shortened V by 2 bases and J by 2 bases, and 19 bases separated the two germline ends. The CDR3 extends over 16 amino acids. Germline CDR1 GTSNPN, CDR2 SVGIG (reference sequence). The CDR3 loop reads CAWSFGLIGKPYEQYF. CDR3 DNA: TGTGCCTGGAGTTTCGGCCTAATCGGTAAACCCTACGAGCAGTACTTC.

V and J are TRBV4-2 and TRBJ2-3; possibly TRBD1 for D (5 bases). V was trimmed by 0 bases and J by 6 bases, leaving 13 bases between them. This CDR3 comprises 15 residues. Germline loops: CDR1 LGHNA, CDR2 YNFKEQ. The CDR3 DNA reads TGTGCCAGCAGCCAAGAATGGGGCAGGTTGGATACGCAGTATTTT. Its translation is CASSQEWGRLDTQYF.

J is TRBJ2-1 and V is TRBV4-3; 8 bases match TRBD2. CDR3 length: 17 residues. Trimming at V came to 1 base and at J to 0 bases, leaving 5 bases not matched to a gene. Germline values: CDR1 LGHNA, CDR2 YSLEER. The CDR3 is CASSQVVGTSSYNEQFF. CDR3 nucleotides: TGCGCCAGCAGCCAAGTGGTGGGGACTAGCTCCTACAATGAGCAGTTCTTC.

This clone was counted a single time. The chain links TRBV5-1 to TRBJ2-7, with 14 positions matching TRBD2. With 3 bases clipped from V and 4 bases from J, the junction kept 9 bases outside the gene matches. The CDR3 has 17 residues. CDR1 is SGHRS, CDR2 YFSETQ, per germline. For the CDR3, the DNA is TGCGCCAGCAGCTCCGGGACTAGCGGGAGAGTAAGTTACGAGCAGTACTTC. Amino acids: CASSSGTSGRVSYEQYF.

The chain joins TRBV2 to TRBJ2-7; D gene ambiguous. Germline values: CDR1 SNHLY, CDR2 FYNNEI. The V gene lost 4 bases and the J gene lost 4 bases, with 8 bases spanning the gap. This CDR3 comprises 12 residues. The CDR3 coding sequence is TGTGCCAGCAGTGTCCGACGGTACGAGCAGTACTTC. It translates to CASSVRRYEQYF.

This chain links TRBV11-3 with TRBJ2-3; 10 bases agree with TRBD1. The CDR3 covers 14 residues. J was trimmed by 4 bases and V by 4 bases; bases with no gene match: 2. Germline CDR1 is SGHNT and CDR2 is YENEEA. In DNA form, the CDR3 reads TGTGCCAGCAGCTCCGGACAGGGGGCAGATACGCAGTATTTT. Translation gives CASSSGQGADTQYF.

This chain connects TRBV25-1 to TRBJ2-7; 10 nucleotides match TRBD1. The CDR3 runs 17 residues. The V gene end was trimmed by 7 bases and the J gene end by 5 bases; junction bases not matched to a gene: 17. The V gene's germline CDR1 is MGHDK and CDR2 SYGVNS. The DNA for the CDR3 is TGTGCCAGCACTGCCATCGCCGGGACAGGGGCTCTGGACGAGCAGTACTTC. Translation gives CASTAIAGTGALDEQYF.

The V call is TRBV6-6, the J call TRBJ1-2; no clear D. In germline, CDR1 is MNHNY, CDR2 SVGAGI (reference sequence). The CDR3 is 14 residues long. Trimming pared 2 bases from V and 0 bases from J, leaving 7 bases between. The CDR3 DNA reads as TGTGCCAGCAGTTACGTCCAGGCTAACTATGGCTACACCTTC. Translated, it gives CASSYVQANYGYTF.

The chain joins TRBV19 to TRBJ1-5; D not certain. This CDR3 spans 15 amino acids. CDR1 LNHDA and CDR2 SQIVND come from the germline V gene (reference sequence). V was clipped by 3 bases and J by 0 bases, with 9 bases between them. The CDR3 spells CASSIIGDSNQPQHF. As DNA, the CDR3 is TGTGCCAGTAGTATTATTGGGGATAGCAATCAGCCCCAGCATTTT.

The chain uses TRBV11-3 and TRBJ2-1, with a weak D call TRBD2 (6 bases). CDR1 SGHNT and CDR2 YENEEA come from the germline V gene. V lost 0 bases to trimming and J lost 5 bases, with 8 bases between them. The CDR3 runs to 14 residues. CDR3 DNA sequence: TGTGCCAGCAGCTTAGATCCGGGAGACAATGAGCAGTTCTTC. Residues: CASSLDPGDNEQFF.

This chain links TRBV6-5 with TRBJ2-2, with no clear D. The CDR3 consists of 12 residues. CDR1 MNHEY and CDR2 SVGAGI come from the germline V gene. The V end lost 9 bases, the J end lost 2 bases, and 7 bases lay between the germline ends. The CDR3, as DNA: TGTGCCAGTAGAACCAACACCGGGGAGCTGTTTTTT. Translation: CASRTNTGELFF.

The rearrangement uses TRBV5-4 and TRBJ2-1; D is undetermined. This CDR3 contains 13 residues. V lost 4 bases to trimming and J lost 9 bases, with 14 bases between them. Germline V gene data show CDR1 as SGHNT and CDR2 as YYREEE (reference sequence). The CDR3: CASSLPDLGEQFF. CDR3 DNA: TGTGCCAGCAGCCTTCCCGACTTGGGTGAGCAGTTCTTC.

This clone was observed a single time. The chain combines TRBV4-3 with TRBJ2-7; TRBD2 matches 11 bases. The CDR3 is 15 amino acids. Trimming removed 0 bases from V and 7 bases from J; junction bases left unmatched: 5. The germline V gene encodes CDR1 LGHNA and CDR2 YSLEER. The CDR3 nucleotides read TGCGCCAGCAGCCAAGATAAACTAGCGGGAGCGGAGCAGTACTTC. Amino acid sequence: CASSQDKLAGAEQYF.

The rearrangement uses TRBV28 and TRBJ1-2, with D perhaps TRBD1 (5 bases). Between the trimmed V and J ends, which lost 4 bases and 4 bases, there was a span of 16 bases. This CDR3 has 15 amino acids. The germline gives CDR1 MDHEN, CDR2 SYDVKM. The CDR3 spells CASSWEGRALYGYTF. DNA for the CDR3: TGTGCCAGCAGTTGGGAGGGCAGGGCACTCTATGGCTACACCTTC.

V is TRBV7-9 and J is TRBJ1-2; D ambiguous. Germline CDR1 SEHNR, CDR2 FQNEAQ (reference sequence). V shed 1 base and J shed 2 bases, with 8 bases lying between them. This CDR3 contains 14 residues. CDR3 coding DNA: TGTGCCAGCAGCTTAGGGACCGAGAACTATGGCTACACCTTC. Protein: CASSLGTENYGYTF.

J is TRBJ1-4 and V is TRBV6-5, with 7 bases fitting TRBD1. Looked up from germline, CDR1 is MNHEY and CDR2 is SVGAGI. Losses at the gene ends were 4 bases for V and 8 bases for J; bases not matched to a gene: 10. The CDR3 sequence is 15 residues long. This CDR3 reads CASSSGGKGGEKLFF. Here the CDR3 DNA reads TGTGCCAGCAGTTCAGGGGGTAAAGGGGGGGAAAAACTGTTTTTT.

About this clone itself: The sample carries other DNA sequences with the same CDR3. V is TRBV19 and J is TRBJ1-6; no clear D. The germline V gene has CDR1 LNHDA and CDR2 SQIVND (reference sequence). Trimming removed 3 bases from V and 9 bases from J, with 6 bases in between. This CDR3 comprises 12 residues. Here the CDR3 DNA reads TGTGCCAGTAGTATTGGAGGTTCACCCCTCCACTTT. Translation: CASSIGGSPLHF.

This clone occurred a few times. This rearrangement joins TRBV20-1 to TRBJ2-3; TRBD2 matches 7 bases. V trimming: 6 bases; J trimming: 6 bases; junction bases outside the gene matches: 3. The CDR3 contains 11 residues. Per germline, CDR1 DFQATT and CDR2 SNEGSKA (reference sequence). CDR3 loop: CSAARGDTQYF. CDR3 bases: TGCAGTGCCGCGCGGGGGGATACGCAGTATTTT.

The V and J genes are TRBV7-2 and TRBJ1-2; D is undetermined. V was shortened by 10 bases and J by 4 bases, with 16 bases between the two germline ends. CDR1 and CDR2 (germline): SGHTA, FQGNSA. This CDR3 has 13 amino acids. For the CDR3, the DNA is TGTGCCACCAGTCAGGCGCCCCTCTATGGCTACACCTTC. Amino acids: CATSQAPLYGYTF.